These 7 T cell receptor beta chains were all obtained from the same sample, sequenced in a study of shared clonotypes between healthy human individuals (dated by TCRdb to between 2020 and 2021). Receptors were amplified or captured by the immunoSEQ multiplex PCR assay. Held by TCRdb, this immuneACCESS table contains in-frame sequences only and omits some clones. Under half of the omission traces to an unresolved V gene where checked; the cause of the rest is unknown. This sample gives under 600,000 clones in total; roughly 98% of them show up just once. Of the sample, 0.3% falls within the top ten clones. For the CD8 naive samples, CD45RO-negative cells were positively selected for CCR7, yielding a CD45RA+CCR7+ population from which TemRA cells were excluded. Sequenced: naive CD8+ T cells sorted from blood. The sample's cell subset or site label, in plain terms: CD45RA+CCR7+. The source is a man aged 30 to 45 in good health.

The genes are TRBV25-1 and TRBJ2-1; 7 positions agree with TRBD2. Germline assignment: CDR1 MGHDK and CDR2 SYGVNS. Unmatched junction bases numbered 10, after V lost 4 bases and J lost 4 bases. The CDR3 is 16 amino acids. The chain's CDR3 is CASSVPASGLYNEQFF. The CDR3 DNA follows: TGTGCCAGCAGTGTCCCCGCTAGCGGACTTTACAATGAGCAGTTCTTC.

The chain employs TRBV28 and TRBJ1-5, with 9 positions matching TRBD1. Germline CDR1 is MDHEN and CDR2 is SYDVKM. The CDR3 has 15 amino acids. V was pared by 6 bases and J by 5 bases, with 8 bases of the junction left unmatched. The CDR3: CASRPPGQGYQPQHF. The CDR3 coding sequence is TGTGCCAGCAGACCTCCGGGACAGGGTTATCAGCCCCAGCATTTT.

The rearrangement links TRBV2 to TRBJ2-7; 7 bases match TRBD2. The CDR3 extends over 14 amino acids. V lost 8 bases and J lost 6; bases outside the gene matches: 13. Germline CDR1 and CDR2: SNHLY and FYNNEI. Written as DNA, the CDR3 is TGTGCCAGCCGCGGGGGAGGCCCAACGGGCGAGCAGTACTTC. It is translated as CASRGGGPTGEQYF. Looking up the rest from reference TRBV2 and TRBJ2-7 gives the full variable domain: EPEVTQTPSHQVTQMGQEVILRCVPISNHLYFYWYRQILGQKVEFLVSFYNNEISEKSEIFDDQFSVERPDGSNFTLKIRSTKLEDSAMYFCASRGGGPTGEQYFGPGTRLTVT.

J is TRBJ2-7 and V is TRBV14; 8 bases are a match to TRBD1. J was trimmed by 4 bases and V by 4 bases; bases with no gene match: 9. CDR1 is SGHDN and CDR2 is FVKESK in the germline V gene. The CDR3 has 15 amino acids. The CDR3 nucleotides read TGTGCCAGCAGCCTGACGACAGGGGAGACGTACGAGCAGTACTTC. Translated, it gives CASSLTTGETYEQYF.

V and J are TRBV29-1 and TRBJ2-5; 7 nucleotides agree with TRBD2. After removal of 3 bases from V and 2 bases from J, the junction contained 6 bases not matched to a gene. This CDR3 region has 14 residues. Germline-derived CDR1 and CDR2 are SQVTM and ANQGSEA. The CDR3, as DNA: TGCAGCGTTGAGGGAGGGGACGGTCAAGAGACCCAGTACTTC. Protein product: CSVEGGDGQETQYF.

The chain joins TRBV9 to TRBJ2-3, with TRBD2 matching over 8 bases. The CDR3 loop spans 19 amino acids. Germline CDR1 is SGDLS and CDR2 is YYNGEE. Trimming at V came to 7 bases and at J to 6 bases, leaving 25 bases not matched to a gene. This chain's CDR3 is CASGLTSGRGPKTGDTQYF. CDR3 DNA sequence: TGTGCCAGCGGACTTACTAGCGGAAGGGGACCCAAAACTGGGGATACGCAGTATTTT.

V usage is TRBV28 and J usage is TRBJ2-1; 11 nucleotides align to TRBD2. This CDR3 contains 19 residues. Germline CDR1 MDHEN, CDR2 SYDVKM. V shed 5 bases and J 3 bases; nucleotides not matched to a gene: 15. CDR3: CASSLVVLAGGSDYNEQFF. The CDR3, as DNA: TGTGCCAGCAGTCTCGTCGTCTTAGCGGGAGGGTCCGACTACAATGAGCAGTTCTTC.